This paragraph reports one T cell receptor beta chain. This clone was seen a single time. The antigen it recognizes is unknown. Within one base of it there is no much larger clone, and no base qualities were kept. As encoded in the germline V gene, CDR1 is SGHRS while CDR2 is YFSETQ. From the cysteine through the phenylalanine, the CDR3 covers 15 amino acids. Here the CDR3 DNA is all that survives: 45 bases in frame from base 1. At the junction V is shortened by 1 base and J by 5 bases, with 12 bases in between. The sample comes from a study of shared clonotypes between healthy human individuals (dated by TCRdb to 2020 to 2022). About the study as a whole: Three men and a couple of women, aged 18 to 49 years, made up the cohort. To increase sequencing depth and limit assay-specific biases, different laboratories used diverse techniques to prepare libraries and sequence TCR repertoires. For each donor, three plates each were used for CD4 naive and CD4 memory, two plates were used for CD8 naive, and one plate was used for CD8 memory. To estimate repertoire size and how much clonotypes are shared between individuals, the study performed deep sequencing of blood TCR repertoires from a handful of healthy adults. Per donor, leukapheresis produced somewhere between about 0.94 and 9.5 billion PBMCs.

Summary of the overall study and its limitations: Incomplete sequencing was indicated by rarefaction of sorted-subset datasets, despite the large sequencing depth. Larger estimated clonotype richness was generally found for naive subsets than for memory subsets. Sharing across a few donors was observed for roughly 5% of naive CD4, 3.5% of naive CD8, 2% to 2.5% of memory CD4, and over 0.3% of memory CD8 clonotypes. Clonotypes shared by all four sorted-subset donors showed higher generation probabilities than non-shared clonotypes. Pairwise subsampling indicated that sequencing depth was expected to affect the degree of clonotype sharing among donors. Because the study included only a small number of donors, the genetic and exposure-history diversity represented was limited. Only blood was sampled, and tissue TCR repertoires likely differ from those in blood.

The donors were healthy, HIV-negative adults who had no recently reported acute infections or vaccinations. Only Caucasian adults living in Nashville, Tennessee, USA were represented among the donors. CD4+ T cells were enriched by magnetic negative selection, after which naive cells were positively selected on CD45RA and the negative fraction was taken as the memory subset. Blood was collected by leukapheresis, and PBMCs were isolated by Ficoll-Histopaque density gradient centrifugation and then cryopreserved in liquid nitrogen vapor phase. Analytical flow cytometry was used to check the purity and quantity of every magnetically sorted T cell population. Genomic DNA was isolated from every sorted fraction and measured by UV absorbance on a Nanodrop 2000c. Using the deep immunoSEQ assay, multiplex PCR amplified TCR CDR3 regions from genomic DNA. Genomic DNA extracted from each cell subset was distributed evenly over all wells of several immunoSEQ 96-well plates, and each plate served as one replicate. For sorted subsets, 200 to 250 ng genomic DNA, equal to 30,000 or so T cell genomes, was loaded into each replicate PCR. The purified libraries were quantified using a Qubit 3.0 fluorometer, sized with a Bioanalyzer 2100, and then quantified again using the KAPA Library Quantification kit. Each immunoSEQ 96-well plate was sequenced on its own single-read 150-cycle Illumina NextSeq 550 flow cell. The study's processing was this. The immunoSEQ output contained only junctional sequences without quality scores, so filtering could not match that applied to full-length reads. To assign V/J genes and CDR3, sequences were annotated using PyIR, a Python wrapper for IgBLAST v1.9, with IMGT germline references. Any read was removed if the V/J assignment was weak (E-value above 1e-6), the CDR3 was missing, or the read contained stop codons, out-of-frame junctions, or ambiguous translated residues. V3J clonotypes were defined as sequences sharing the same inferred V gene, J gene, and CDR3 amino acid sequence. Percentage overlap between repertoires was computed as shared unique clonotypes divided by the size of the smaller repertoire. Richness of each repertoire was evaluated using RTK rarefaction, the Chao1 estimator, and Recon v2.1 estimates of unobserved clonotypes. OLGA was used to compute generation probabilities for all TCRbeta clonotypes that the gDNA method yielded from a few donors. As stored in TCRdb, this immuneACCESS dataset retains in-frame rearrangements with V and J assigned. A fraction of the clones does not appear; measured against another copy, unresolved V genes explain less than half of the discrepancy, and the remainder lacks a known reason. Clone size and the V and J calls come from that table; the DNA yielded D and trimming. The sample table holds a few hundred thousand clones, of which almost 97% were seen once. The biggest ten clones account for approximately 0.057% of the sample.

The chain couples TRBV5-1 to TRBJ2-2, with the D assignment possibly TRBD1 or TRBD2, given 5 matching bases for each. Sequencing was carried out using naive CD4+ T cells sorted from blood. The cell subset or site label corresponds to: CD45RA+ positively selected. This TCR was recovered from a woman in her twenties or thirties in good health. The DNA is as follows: TGCGCCAGCAGCTTGAGGGGAGAGAGGACCGGGGAGCTGTTTTTT. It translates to CASSLRGERTGELFF.